This T cell receptor (beta chain) was captured in a study of cytomegalovirus exposure and HLA in healthy donors. The data were produced by immunoSEQ multiplex PCR, yet TCRdb's version contains in-frame clones alone and is incomplete. The sample lists some 260,000 clones, roughly 90% occurring once. Trimming removed 0 bases at V and 6 bases at J, with 16 bases between. The germline CDR1 and CDR2 sequences are SGHDT and YYEEEE. The CDR3 spans 16 residues. The chain is built from TRBV5-6 and TRBJ2-1, with D tentatively TRBD1 or TRBD2 (7 bases each). The TCR originated in a man in his late teens or twenties in good health and CMV-seropositive. The sequenced material came from PBMCs. The CDR3 is CASSLDLGGGLNEQFF. The CDR3 DNA is TGTGCCAGCAGCTTGGATCTGGGAGGGGGCCTCAATGAGCAGTTCTTC.